The 29 T cell receptor beta chains reported below all come from one sample, sequenced in a study of tumor and adjacent non-tumor tissue in lung cancer. TCRbeta libraries were built with three rounds of nested PCR, modified from ARM-PCR. MiXCR, applied by TCRdb to the multiplex PCR reads, yields one record per CDR3 protein. The data hold over 100,000 distinct CDR3 sequences, with 75% observed a single time. RNA was extracted from bulk tissue without any cell sorting. Sequencing was performed on lung tumor tissue. The receptors stem from a woman aged 55-70 years with non-small cell lung cancer.

The V and J genes are TRBV4-2 and TRBJ2-7, with 12 nucleotides matching TRBD2. The J segment lost 2 bases and the V segment lost 0 bases, leaving 8 bases of the junction unmatched. CDR1 is LGHNA and CDR2 is YNFKEQ in the germline V gene. The CDR3 covers 18 residues. CDR3 in DNA: TGTGCCAGCAGCCAAGATTATGCTAGCGGGGGGGCTACCTACGAGCAGTACTTC. Protein: CASSQDYASGGATYEQYF.

With regard to this clonotype: An end of the junction does not agree with germline; a read error may underlie this. The chain uses TRBV20-1 and TRBJ2-3, with 9 nucleotides matching TRBD2. The CDR3 totals 15 residues. Germline V CDR1 and CDR2: DFQATT, SNEGSKA (reference sequence). CDR3 nucleotide sequence: TGTAGTACTAGATTGTCTAGCGGGGTCACAGATACGCAGTATTTT. Translation: CSTRLSSGVTDTQYF.

About this clonotype: Compared with germline, one end of the junction differs, possibly owing to a read error. The chain's CDR3 is CASSKGNNYCYTF. CDR3 nucleotides: TGTGCCAGCAGCAAGGGAAATAACTATTGCTACACCTTC. The gene calls are TRBV6-6 and TRBJ1-2, with D hard to call. Looked up from germline, CDR1 is MNHNY and CDR2 is SVGAGI (reference sequence). The CDR3 totals 13 residues.

With regard to this clonotype: A much larger clone differs from this one at a single base, so this may be a read error. The chain uses TRBV4-1 and TRBJ2-6; 11 bases are shared with TRBD1. Per the germline V gene, CDR1 is MGHRA and CDR2 is YSYEKL. The CDR3 spans 18 residues. The CDR3 nucleotides are TGCGCCAGCAGCCAAGACTGGACAGGGGGCTCTGGGGCCAAGGTCCTGACTTTC. Amino acids: CASSQDWTGGSGAKVLTF.

On this clonotype: Mismatch with germline at one junction end may stem from a read error. J is TRBJ2-7 and V is TRBV11-2; 13 nucleotides agree with TRBD2. CDR3 size: 15 residues. Germline CDR1 is SGHAT and CDR2 is FQNNGV. CDR3 sequence reads: CTSSYRTSGSYEQYF. The DNA for the CDR3 is TGTACCAGCAGCTACAGGACTAGCGGGAGTTACGAGCAATACTTC.

For this clonotype: One end of the junction varies from germline; a read error may be responsible. This chain connects TRBV29-1 to TRBJ2-1; 7 bases match TRBD1. Per the germline V gene, CDR1 is SQVTM and CDR2 is ANQGSEA. The CDR3 extends over 13 amino acids. The CDR3 coding sequence is TGCAGCGTTAACAGGGGTTCCCACAATGAGGAGTTCTTC. Translated, it gives CSVNRGSHNEEFF.

As concerns this clonotype: An end of the junction does not agree with germline; a read error may underlie this. The chain links TRBV11-1 to TRBJ2-7; TRBD2 matches at 10 bases. CDR1 SGHAT and CDR2 FQDESV come from the germline V gene (reference sequence). CDR3 length: 15 residues. The CDR3 nucleotides read TGTGCCTGCAGCTTAACCAGCGGGAGGGCCCGCGTGCAGTACTTC. This sequence encodes CACSLTSGRARVQYF. The entire variable domain, with the rest obtained from reference TRBV11-1 and TRBJ2-7, is as follows: EAEVAQSPRYKITEKSQAVAFWCDPISGHATLYWYRQILGQGPELLVQFQDESVVDDSQLPKDRFSAERLKGVDSTLKIQPAELGDSAMYLCACSLTSGRARVQYFGPGTRLTVT.

As to this clonotype: The junction departs from the called germline gene at one end, perhaps through a read error. The V gene is TRBV11-3, the J gene TRBJ2-5; D ambiguous. Germline loops: CDR1 SGHNT, CDR2 YENEEA. The CDR3 has 11 amino acids. The CDR3 sequence: CVSNLSETQYF. The CDR3 bases are TGTGTCAGCAACTTATCGGAGACCCAGTACTTC.

The rearrangement joins TRBV28 to TRBJ1-2; 8 nucleotides agree with TRBD1. Trimming removed 6 bases from V and 4 bases from J; junction bases left unmatched: 7. The CDR3 consists of 14 residues. Per germline, CDR1 MDHEN and CDR2 SYDVKM. The CDR3 region is CASRPTGGGYGYTF. The CDR3 coding sequence is TGTGCCAGCAGACCCACAGGGGGGGGCTATGGCTACACCTTC.

This clonotype was detected ten times or more. The V gene is TRBV12-3 or TRBV12-4, the J gene TRBJ1-5; the D is unclear. The CDR3 is made up of 14 amino acids. Trimming took off 1 base at V and 3 bases at J, with 7 bases between the two ends. The DNA of the CDR3 is TGTGCCAGCAGTTTAGACAGTCTCAATCAGCCCCAGCATTTT. Translated: CASSLDSLNQPQHF.

For this clonotype: No conserved phenylalanine or tryptophan ends this CDR3, so it is likely a read error. The limits of the CDR3 on the DNA are not certain, so only TCRdb's listed CDR3 is given. This sequence joins TRBV11-2 and TRBJ2-5; TRBD1, the D gene given by the table, was not confirmed from the DNA. The CDR3 contains 12 residues when both ends are counted. Germline CDR1 reads SGHAT; CDR2 reads FQNNGV. CDR3 protein: CVSSQGRETQHI.

A remark on this clonotype: Given a much more abundant clone one base away, this may be a read error. This chain joins TRBV20-1 and TRBJ2-1, with TRBD2 matching over 13 bases. In germline, CDR1 is DFQATT, CDR2 SNEGSKA (reference sequence). This CDR3 spans 16 amino acids. In DNA form, the CDR3 reads TGCAATGCTAAGCCGGGACTAGCGGGAATCTTACGGGAGCAGTTCTTC. Its translation is CNAKPGLAGILREQFF.

A word on this clonotype: Its ends do not fully match the called genes, so a read error is possible. CDR3 nucleotides: TGTACCAGCAGCCAAGACGTCGGAATAGTACATTGCTACACCTTC. This codes for CTSSQDVGIVHCYTF. The chain carries TRBV28 and TRBJ1-2; D gene uncertain. Germline V lookup: CDR1 MDHEN, CDR2 SYDVKM. CDR3 size: 15 residues.

As for this clonotype: Mismatch with germline at one junction end may stem from a read error. This sequence joins TRBV11-2 and TRBJ2-7; 8 bases are a match to TRBD2. CDR1 and CDR2 from the germline V gene are SGHAT and FQNNGV. The CDR3 spans 15 residues. For the CDR3, the DNA is TGTGCCAGCAGCTACAGGACTAGCAGGAGCTACGAGAAGTACTTC. Protein sequence: CASSYRTSRSYEKYF.

The chain uses TRBV28 and TRBJ1-1; D is possibly TRBD1 (6 bases). From germline, CDR1 is MDHEN and CDR2 SYDVKM. Trimming took off 5 bases at V and 6 bases at J, with 13 bases between the two ends. There are 13 residues in the CDR3. The CDR3 DNA reads TGTGCCAGCAGTCATACAGGGAGCGCTGAAGCTTTCTTT. It yields the protein CASSHTGSAEAFF.

Concerning this clonotype itself: Since a much larger clone is just one base distant, this may be a read error. The conserved final phenylalanine or tryptophan is absent from the CDR3, which likely points to a read error. This chain links TRBV29-1 with TRBJ2-1; D is unresolved. CDR3 length: 13 amino acids. CDR1 is SQVTM and CDR2 is ANQGSEA in the germline V gene. V gave up 6 bases and J gave up 0 bases, with 9 bases separating them. CDR3 loop: CSVTSSSYNEQFL. CDR3 DNA sequence: TGCAGCGTCACTTCTTCCTCCTACAATGAGCAGTTCCTC.

The chain links TRBV11-2 to TRBJ2-7, with D perhaps matching TRBD2 (5 bases). The CDR3 is 18 amino acids. Trimming cost V 4 bases and J 3 bases, with 25 bases left between them. The germline V gene encodes CDR1 SGHAT and CDR2 FQNNGV. The CDR3 here is CASSSAGIVYQVFYEQYF. In DNA, the CDR3 is TGTGCCAGCAGCTCGGCCGGGATAGTGTATCAAGTCTTCTACGAGCAGTACTTC.

As to this clonotype: Since a much larger clone is just one base distant, this may be a read error. This CDR3 is missing its conserved last phenylalanine or tryptophan, likely due to a read error. The gene calls are TRBV12-3 or TRBV12-4 and TRBJ2-1; D remains unclear. The CDR3 is 11 residues long. CDR3 amino acids: CVSSFSNEQFL. DNA for the CDR3: TGTGTCAGCAGTTTTTCCAATGAGCAGTTCCTC.

This chain uses TRBV5-1 with TRBJ2-3; TRBD1 agrees at 7 bases. The germline CDR1 and CDR2 sequences are SGHRS and YFSETQ. The V and J ends lost 9 bases and 0 bases, in that order; junction bases with no gene match: 4. The CDR3 is made up of 13 amino acids. In DNA form, the CDR3 reads TGCGCCAACCGGGACAGTAGCACAGATACGCAGTATTTT. As protein: CANRDSSTDTQYF.

The CDR3 region is CASSLYIGGAKAKNIQYF. The CDR3 nucleotides are TGTGCCAGCAGCTTATACATCGGGGGGGCCAAGGCCAAAAACATTCAGTACTTC. The chain is built from TRBV7-8 and TRBJ2-4; 8 positions match TRBD2. The CDR3 has 18 amino acids. Germline CDR1 and CDR2: SGHVS and FQNEAQ. V lost 2 bases to trimming and J lost 1 base; unmatched junction nucleotides: 10. Full variable domain (rest looked up from reference TRBV7-8 and TRBJ2-4): GAGVSQSPRYKVAKRGQDVALRCDPISGHVSLFWYQQALGQGPEFLTYFQNEAQLDKSGLPSDRFFAERPEGSVSTLKIQRTQQEDSAVYLCASSLYIGGAKAKNIQYFGAGTRLSVL.

The chain has TRBV11-2 and TRBJ1-5, with D unclear. Looked up from germline, CDR1 is SGHAT and CDR2 is FQNNGV. CDR3 length: 13 residues. Trimming shortened V by 1 base and J by 10 bases, and 11 bases separated the two germline ends. DNA for the CDR3: TGTGCCAGCAGCTTAGGGGAACGTCATCCCCAGCATTTT. It yields the protein CASSLGERHPQHF.

This clonotype was detected ten times or more. The chain recombines TRBV29-1 with TRBJ2-5; D could derive from TRBD1 or TRBD2 (5 bases each). The CDR3 totals 16 residues. V lost 0 bases and J lost 4, with 18 bases in between. In germline, CDR1 is SQVTM, CDR2 ANQGSEA. The CDR3 here is CSVEDLGDQGGETQYF. The DNA of the CDR3 is TGCAGCGTTGAAGATCTTGGGGACCAGGGTGGAGAGACCCAGTACTTC.

The rearrangement uses TRBV5-6 and TRBJ1-1; D ambiguous. CDR1 is SGHDT and CDR2 is YYEEEE in the germline V gene. V lost 4 bases and J lost 0, with 10 bases in between. This CDR3 spans 14 amino acids. CDR3 bases: TGTGCCAGCAGCACGACCGGACTGAACACTGAAGCTTTCTTT. It codes for CASSTTGLNTEAFF.

Remarks on this clonotype: This may come from a read error, since a much larger clone is one base off. The rearrangement joins TRBV6-1 to TRBJ1-5; no clear D. The CDR3 consists of 15 residues. Looked up from germline, CDR1 is MNHNS and CDR2 is SASEGT. With 3 bases removed from V and 7 bases from J, the gap between germline ends came to 16 bases. This CDR3 is CASSDVSLESQPQHF. CDR3 in DNA: TGTGCCAGCAGTGACGTGAGCTTGGAAAGCCAGCCCCAGCATTTT.

This clonotype was counted many times. The V gene is TRBV28, the J gene TRBJ2-7; D is tentatively TRBD1 or TRBD2 (6 bases each). CDR1 and CDR2 from the germline V gene are MDHEN and SYDVKM. This CDR3 is 14 amino acids long. V was trimmed by 5 bases and J by 4 bases, leaving 15 bases between them. The CDR3 nucleotides are TGTGCCAGCAGTACACCCGGGGGCGGATACGAGCAGTACTTC. It codes for CASSTPGGGYEQYF.

In its sample, this clonotype was seen once. The chain uses TRBV11-3 and TRBJ2-5, with 11 bases matching TRBD1. Germline values: CDR1 SGHNT, CDR2 YENEEA. V lost 7 bases to trimming and J lost 4 bases; unmatched junction nucleotides: 11. CDR3 length: 16 amino acids. The CDR3 loop is CASNVSWTGGSETQYF. In DNA form, the CDR3 reads TGTGCCAGCAACGTCTCCTGGACAGGGGGCTCAGAGACCCAGTACTTC.

As to this clonotype: The junction differs from germline at one of its ends, possibly a read error. The chain combines TRBV11-1 with TRBJ2-1; 9 bases match TRBD1. Germline assignment: CDR1 SGHAT and CDR2 FQDESV (reference sequence). This CDR3 is built from 14 residues. The CDR3 DNA reads TGTGCCAACAGCTTGGATGGGGACAGGGATGAGCGGTTCTTC. Protein: CANSLDGDRDERFF.

As concerns this clonotype: A read error may account for a junction end that differs from germline. This rearrangement joins TRBV11-2 to TRBJ1-1; D is unresolved. Germline CDR1 SGHAT, CDR2 FQNNGV. This CDR3 region has 15 residues. In nucleotides, the CDR3 is TGTGCCAGCAGCTTAGACCCCAATATGAACACTGGAGCTTTCTTT. It translates to CASSLDPNMNTGAFF.

About this clonotype itself: A much larger clone lies a single base off, so this may be a read error. The rearrangement links TRBV6-5 to TRBJ2-1; 8 positions match TRBD2. Germline CDR1 is MNHEY and CDR2 is SVGAGI. CDR3 length: 17 residues. The CDR3 DNA follows: TGTGCCAGCATTTACTCGATCCCTAGCGGGTCTCGGAATGAGCAGTTCTTC. Its translation: CASIYSIPSGSRNEQFF.